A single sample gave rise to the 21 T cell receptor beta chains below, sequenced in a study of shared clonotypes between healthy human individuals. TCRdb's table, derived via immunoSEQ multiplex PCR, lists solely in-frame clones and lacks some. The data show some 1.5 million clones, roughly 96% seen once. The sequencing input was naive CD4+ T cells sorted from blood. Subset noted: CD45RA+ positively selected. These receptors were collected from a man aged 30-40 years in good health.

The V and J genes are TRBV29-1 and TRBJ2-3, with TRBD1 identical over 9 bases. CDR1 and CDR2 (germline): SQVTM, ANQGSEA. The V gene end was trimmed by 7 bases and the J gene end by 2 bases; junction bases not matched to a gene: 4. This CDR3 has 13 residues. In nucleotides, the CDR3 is TGCAGCGGCGGACAGGGGAACACAGATACGCAGTATTTT. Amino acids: CSGGQGNTDTQYF.

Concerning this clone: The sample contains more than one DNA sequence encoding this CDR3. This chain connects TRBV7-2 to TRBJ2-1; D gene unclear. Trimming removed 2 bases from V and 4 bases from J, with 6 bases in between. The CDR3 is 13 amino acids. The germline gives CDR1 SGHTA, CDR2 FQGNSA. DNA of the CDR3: TGTGCCAGCAGCTTATCCACGTACAATGAGCAGTTCTTC. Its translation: CASSLSTYNEQFF.

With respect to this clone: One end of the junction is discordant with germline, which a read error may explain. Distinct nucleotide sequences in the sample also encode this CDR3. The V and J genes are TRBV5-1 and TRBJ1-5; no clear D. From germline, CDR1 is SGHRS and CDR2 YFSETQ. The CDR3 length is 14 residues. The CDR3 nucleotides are TGCGCCAGCAGTTTGGAATCCGGATATCAGCCCCAGCATTTT. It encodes CASSLESGYQPQHF.

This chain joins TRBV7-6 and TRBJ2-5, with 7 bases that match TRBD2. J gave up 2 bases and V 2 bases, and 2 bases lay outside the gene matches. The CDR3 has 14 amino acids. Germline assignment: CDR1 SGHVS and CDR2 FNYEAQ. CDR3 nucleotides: TGTGCCAGCAGCTTAACGGGACTACAAGAGACCCAGTACTTC. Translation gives CASSLTGLQETQYF.

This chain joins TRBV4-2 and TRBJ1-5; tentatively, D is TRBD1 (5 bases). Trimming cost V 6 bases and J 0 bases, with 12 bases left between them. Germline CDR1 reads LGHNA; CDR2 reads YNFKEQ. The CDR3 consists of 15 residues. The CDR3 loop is CASRGDQYSNQPQHF. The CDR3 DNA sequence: TGTGCCAGCAGGGGGGACCAATATAGCAATCAGCCCCAGCATTTT.

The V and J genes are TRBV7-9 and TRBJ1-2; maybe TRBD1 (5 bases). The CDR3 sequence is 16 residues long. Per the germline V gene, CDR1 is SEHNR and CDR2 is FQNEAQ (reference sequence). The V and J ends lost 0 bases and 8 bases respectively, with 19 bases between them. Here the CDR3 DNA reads TGTGCCAGCAGCTTAGCACCGGGACGGAGGTCTGAAGGCTACACCTTC. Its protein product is CASSLAPGRRSEGYTF.

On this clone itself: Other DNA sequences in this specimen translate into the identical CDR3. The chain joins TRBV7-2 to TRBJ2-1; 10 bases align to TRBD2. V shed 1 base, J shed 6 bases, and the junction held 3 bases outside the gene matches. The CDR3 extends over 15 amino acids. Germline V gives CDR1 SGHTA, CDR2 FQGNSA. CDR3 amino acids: CASSLVAGGGNEQFF. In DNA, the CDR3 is TGTGCCAGCAGCTTAGTAGCGGGAGGAGGCAATGAGCAGTTCTTC. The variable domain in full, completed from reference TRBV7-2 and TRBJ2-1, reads GAGVSQSPSNKVTEKGKDVELRCDPISGHTALYWYRQSLGQGLEFLIYFQGNSAPDKSGLPSDRFSAERTGGSVSTLTIQRTQQEDSAVYLCASSLVAGGGNEQFFGPGTRLTVL.

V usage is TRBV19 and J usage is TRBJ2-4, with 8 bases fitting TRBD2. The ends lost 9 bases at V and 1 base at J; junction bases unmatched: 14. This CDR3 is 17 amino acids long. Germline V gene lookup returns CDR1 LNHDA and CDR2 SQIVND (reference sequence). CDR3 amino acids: CARSTLDGGEAKNIQYF. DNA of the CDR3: TGTGCCAGGAGCACATTGGACGGGGGGGAGGCCAAAAACATTCAGTACTTC.

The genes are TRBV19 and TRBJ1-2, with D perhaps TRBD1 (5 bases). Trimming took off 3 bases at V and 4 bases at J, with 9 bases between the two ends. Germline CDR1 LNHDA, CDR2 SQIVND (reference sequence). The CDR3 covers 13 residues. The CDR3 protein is CASSMDTLYGYTF. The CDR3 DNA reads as TGTGCCAGTAGTATGGACACCCTCTATGGCTACACCTTC. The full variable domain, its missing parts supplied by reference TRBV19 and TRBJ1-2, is DGGITQSPKYLFRKEGQNVTLSCEQNLNHDAMYWYRQDPGQGLRLIYYSQIVNDFQKGDIAEGYSVSREKKESFPLTVTSAQKNPTAFYLCASSMDTLYGYTFGSGTRLTVV.

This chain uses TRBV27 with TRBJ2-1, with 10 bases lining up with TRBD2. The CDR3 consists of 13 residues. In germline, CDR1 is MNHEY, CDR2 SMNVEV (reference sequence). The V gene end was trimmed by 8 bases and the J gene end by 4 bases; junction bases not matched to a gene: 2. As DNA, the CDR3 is TGTGCCAGCCCGACTAGCGGGTACAATGAGCAGTTCTTC. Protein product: CASPTSGYNEQFF.

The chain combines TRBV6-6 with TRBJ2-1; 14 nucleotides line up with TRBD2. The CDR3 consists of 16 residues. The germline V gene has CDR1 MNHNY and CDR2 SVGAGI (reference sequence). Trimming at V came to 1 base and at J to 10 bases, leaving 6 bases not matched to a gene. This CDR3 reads CASSYLGLAGDREQFF. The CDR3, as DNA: TGTGCCAGCAGTTACTTGGGACTAGCGGGAGACCGGGAGCAGTTCTTC.

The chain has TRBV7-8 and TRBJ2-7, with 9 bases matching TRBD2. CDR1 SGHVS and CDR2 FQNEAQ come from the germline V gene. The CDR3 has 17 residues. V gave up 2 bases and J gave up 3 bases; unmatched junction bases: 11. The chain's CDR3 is CASSLPRLAGDSYEQYF. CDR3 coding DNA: TGTGCCAGCAGCTTACCTCGTTTAGCGGGAGACAGCTACGAGCAGTACTTC. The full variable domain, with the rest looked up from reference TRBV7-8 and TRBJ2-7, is GAGVSQSPRYKVAKRGQDVALRCDPISGHVSLFWYQQALGQGPEFLTYFQNEAQLDKSGLPSDRFFAERPEGSVSTLKIQRTQQEDSAVYLCASSLPRLAGDSYEQYFGPGTRLTVT.

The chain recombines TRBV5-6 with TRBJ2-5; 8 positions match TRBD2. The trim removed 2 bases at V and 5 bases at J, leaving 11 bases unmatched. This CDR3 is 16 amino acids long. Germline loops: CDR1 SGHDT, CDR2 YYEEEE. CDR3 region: CASSLFSGRRLETQYF. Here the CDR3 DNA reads TGTGCCAGCAGCTTATTCAGCGGGAGAAGGTTGGAGACCCAGTACTTC.

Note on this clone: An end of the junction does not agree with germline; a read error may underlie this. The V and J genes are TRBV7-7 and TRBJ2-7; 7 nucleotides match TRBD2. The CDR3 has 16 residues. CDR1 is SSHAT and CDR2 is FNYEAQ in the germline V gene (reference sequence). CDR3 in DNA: TGTGCTAGCAGCTTAGCGGGTGTGCAGGAAACATACGAGCAGTACTTC. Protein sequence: CASSLAGVQETYEQYF.

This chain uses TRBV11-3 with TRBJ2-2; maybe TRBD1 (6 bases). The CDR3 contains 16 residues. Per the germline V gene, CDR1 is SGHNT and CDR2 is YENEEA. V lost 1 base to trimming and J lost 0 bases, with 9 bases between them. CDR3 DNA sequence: TGTGCCAGCAGCTTAGCCGGGACAACGAACACCGGGGAGCTGTTTTTT. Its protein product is CASSLAGTTNTGELFF.

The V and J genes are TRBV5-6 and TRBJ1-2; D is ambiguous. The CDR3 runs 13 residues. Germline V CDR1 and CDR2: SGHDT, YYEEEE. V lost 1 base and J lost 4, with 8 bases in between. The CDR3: CASSLLQSYGYTF. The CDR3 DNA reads TGTGCCAGCAGCTTGTTACAGAGCTATGGCTACACCTTC.

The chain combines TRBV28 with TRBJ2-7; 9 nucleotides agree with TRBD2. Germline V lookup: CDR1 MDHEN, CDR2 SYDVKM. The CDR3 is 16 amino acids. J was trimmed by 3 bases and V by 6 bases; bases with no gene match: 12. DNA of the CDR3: TGTGCCAGCAGACTAATGGAGAGCGGGAGGAACTACGAGCAGTACTTC. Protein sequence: CASRLMESGRNYEQYF.

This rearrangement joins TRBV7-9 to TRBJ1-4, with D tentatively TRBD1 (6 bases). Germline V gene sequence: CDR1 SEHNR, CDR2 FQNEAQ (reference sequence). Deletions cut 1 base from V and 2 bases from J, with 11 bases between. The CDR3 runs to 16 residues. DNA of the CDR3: TGTGCCAGCAGCTTAGGGGAGACAGGTACTAATGAAAAACTGTTTTTT. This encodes CASSLGETGTNEKLFF.

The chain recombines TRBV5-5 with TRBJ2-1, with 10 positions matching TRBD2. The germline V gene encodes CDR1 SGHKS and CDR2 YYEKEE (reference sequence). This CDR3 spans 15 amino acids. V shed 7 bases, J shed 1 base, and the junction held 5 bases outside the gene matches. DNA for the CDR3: TGTGCCAGCCATGAGCGGGAGGGGTCCTACAATGAGCAGTTCTTC. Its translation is CASHEREGSYNEQFF.

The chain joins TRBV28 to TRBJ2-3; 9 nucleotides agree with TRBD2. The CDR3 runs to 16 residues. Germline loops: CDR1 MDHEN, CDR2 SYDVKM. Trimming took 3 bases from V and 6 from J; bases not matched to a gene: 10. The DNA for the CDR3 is TGTGCCAGCAGTTTGGGTCTAGCGGGAAGATCGGATACGCAGTATTTT. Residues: CASSLGLAGRSDTQYF.

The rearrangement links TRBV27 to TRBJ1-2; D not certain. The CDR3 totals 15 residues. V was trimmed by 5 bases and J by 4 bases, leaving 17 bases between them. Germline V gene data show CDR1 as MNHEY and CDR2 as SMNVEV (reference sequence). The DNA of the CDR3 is TGTGCCAGCAGTGATCATCCCTCGGGGAGCTATGGCTACACCTTC. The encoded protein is CASSDHPSGSYGYTF.